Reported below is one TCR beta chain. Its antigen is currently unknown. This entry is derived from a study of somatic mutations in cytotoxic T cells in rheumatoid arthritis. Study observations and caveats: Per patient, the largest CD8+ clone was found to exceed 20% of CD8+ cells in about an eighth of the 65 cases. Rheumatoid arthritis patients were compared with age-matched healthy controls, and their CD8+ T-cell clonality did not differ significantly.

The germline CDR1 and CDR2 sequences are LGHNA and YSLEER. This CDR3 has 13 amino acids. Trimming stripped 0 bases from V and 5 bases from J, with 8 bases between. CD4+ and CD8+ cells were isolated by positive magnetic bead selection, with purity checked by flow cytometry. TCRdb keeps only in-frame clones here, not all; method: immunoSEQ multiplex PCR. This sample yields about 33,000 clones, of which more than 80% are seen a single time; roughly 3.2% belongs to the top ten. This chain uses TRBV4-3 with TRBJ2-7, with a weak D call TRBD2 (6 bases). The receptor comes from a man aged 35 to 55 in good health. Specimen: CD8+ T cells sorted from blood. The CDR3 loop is CASSQDSGNEQYF. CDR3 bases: TGCGCCAGCAGCCAAGATAGCGGAAACGAGCAGTACTTC.